Shown below are 30 T cell receptor beta chains from a single sample sequenced in a study of T-cell reconstitution after alpha-beta-depleted transplantation in children. As it was prepared, the TCRbeta library received unique molecular identifiers. One entry per CDR3 protein, called by TCRdb with MiXCR from the PCR reads. The sample includes 490,000 or so distinct CDR3 sequences, over 9.5% of them seen just once. This material consisted of PBMCs, taken before TCRalphabeta/CD19-depleted stem cell transplant. The origin of the receptors is a child aged 2 to 9 with inherited bone marrow failure, due to receive a stem cell transplant.

This clonotype was counted many times. The chain carries TRBV7-9 and TRBJ1-4; a possible D gene is TRBD1 (6 bases). V lost 2 bases and J lost 6, with 13 bases in between. The CDR3 is made up of 15 amino acids. Germline V CDR1 and CDR2: SEHNR, FQNEAQ (reference sequence). For the CDR3, the DNA is TGTGCCAGCAGCTTATCGGGGGCGCCCCATGAAAAACTGTTTTTT. This translates into CASSLSGAPHEKLFF. Combining the CDR3 with reference TRBV7-9 and TRBJ1-4 gives the whole variable domain DTGVSQNPRHKITKRGQNVTFRCDPISEHNRLYWYRQTLGQGPEFLTYFQNEAQLEKSRLLSDRFSAERPKGSFSTLEIQRTEQGDSAMYLCASSLSGAPHEKLFFGSGTQLSVL.

The sample holds many counts of this clonotype. This chain joins TRBV20-1 and TRBJ2-7; D possibly uses TRBD1 or TRBD2 (5 bases each). V lost 5 bases and J lost 4, with 21 bases in between. The CDR3 sequence is 15 residues long. Germline V lookup: CDR1 DFQATT, CDR2 SNEGSKA (reference sequence). CDR3 in DNA: TGCAGTGCTGGGGCCCTCTTGGTGGGACCATACGAGCAGTACTTC. Its protein product is CSAGALLVGPYEQYF.

This clonotype was observed many times. The V and J genes are TRBV11-2 and TRBJ2-3, with 9 bases fitting TRBD2. This CDR3 spans 18 amino acids. In germline, CDR1 is SGHAT, CDR2 FQNNGV. The ends lost 3 bases at V and 2 bases at J; junction bases unmatched: 12. The CDR3 region is CASSFPVRLADHTDTQYF. In DNA, the CDR3 is TGTGCCAGCAGCTTTCCGGTTCGACTAGCGGACCACACAGATACGCAGTATTTT. The whole variable domain, remainder taken from reference TRBV11-2 and TRBJ2-3, is EAGVAQSPRYKIIEKRQSVAFWCNPISGHATLYWYQQILGQGPKLLIQFQNNGVVDDSQLPKDRFSAERLKGVDSTLKIQPAKLEDSAVYLCASSFPVRLADHTDTQYFGPGTRLTVL.

This clonotype was counted a few times. The V and J genes are TRBV27 and TRBJ1-1; perhaps TRBD1 as D (6 bases). V lost 8 bases to trimming and J lost 7 bases, with 14 bases between them. The CDR3 totals 12 residues. Germline CDR1 reads MNHEY; CDR2 reads SMNVEV (reference sequence). Here the CDR3 DNA reads TGTGCCAGCGGCGCACAGGGTAATGAAGCTTTCTTT. Translation gives CASGAQGNEAFF.

This clonotype was seen many times. The chain carries TRBV6-5 and TRBJ1-3; D might be TRBD1 (5 bases). Trimming stripped 2 bases from V and 0 bases from J, with 17 bases between. The CDR3 runs to 18 residues. Germline loops: CDR1 MNHEY, CDR2 SVGAGI. The CDR3 sequence: CASSYAPQGLSSGNTIYF. For the CDR3, the DNA is TGTGCCAGCAGTTACGCCCCCCAGGGCCTAAGCTCTGGAAACACCATATATTTT.

This clonotype was counted many times. The rearrangement joins TRBV4-3 to TRBJ2-5; D is perhaps TRBD1 or TRBD2 (5 bases each). Germline V gene lookup returns CDR1 LGHNA and CDR2 YSLEER. Trimming shortened V by 0 bases and J by 6 bases, and 14 bases separated the two germline ends. The CDR3 spans 15 residues. The CDR3 reads CASSQDGTAMKTQYF. CDR3 sequence (DNA): TGCGCCAGCAGCCAAGACGGGACCGCCATGAAGACCCAGTACTTC.

J is TRBJ2-5 and V is TRBV28, with TRBD1 matching 8 bases. The V gene end was trimmed by 7 bases and the J gene end by 3 bases; junction bases not matched to a gene: 7. Germline loops: CDR1 MDHEN, CDR2 SYDVKM. The CDR3 has 14 residues. The CDR3 region has the DNA TGTGCCAGCATCGGACAGGGCTTTAAAGAGACCCAGTACTTC. This translates into CASIGQGFKETQYF.

V and J are TRBV5-4 and TRBJ2-1, with 14 bases identical to TRBD2. Germline CDR1 and CDR2: SGHNT and YYREEE (reference sequence). The ends lost 4 bases at V and 6 bases at J; junction bases unmatched: 9. CDR3 length: 17 amino acids. The CDR3 protein is CASSPGLAGAGFNEQFF. The DNA for the CDR3 is TGTGCCAGCAGCCCGGGACTAGCGGGGGCGGGCTTCAATGAGCAGTTCTTC.

V and J are TRBV28 and TRBJ2-1, with 10 nucleotides matching TRBD2. This CDR3 region has 15 residues. Trimming took 7 bases from V and 4 from J; bases not matched to a gene: 7. Germline CDR1 reads MDHEN; CDR2 reads SYDVKM. The CDR3 nucleotides read TGTGCCAGCAATAGCGGTAGCGGGAGGTACAATGAGCAGTTCTTC. Translation: CASNSGSGRYNEQFF.

This clonotype was recorded at least ten times. The rearrangement links TRBV25-1 to TRBJ2-1; 8 nucleotides line up with TRBD2. V dropped 4 bases and J dropped 8; count of bases not matched to a gene: 13. CDR3 length equals 16 residues. Germline V gives CDR1 MGHDK, CDR2 SYGVNS. CDR3 protein: CASSGPLAGTQDEQFF. For the CDR3, the DNA is TGTGCCAGCAGTGGCCCGTTAGCGGGAACCCAGGATGAGCAGTTCTTC.

This clonotype was counted many times. The chain uses TRBV6-5 and TRBJ2-1; a weak D match, TRBD2 (5 bases). The germline V and J ends were trimmed by 6 bases and 5 bases, with 11 bases remaining between them. This CDR3 is built from 13 residues. In germline, CDR1 is MNHEY, CDR2 SVGAGI. CDR3 loop: CASRRAFDNEQFF. The CDR3 coding sequence is TGTGCCAGCAGGCGGGCGTTTGACAATGAGCAGTTCTTC.

This clonotype occurred many times. The genes are TRBV29-1 and TRBJ1-2, with D unresolved. This CDR3 is 13 amino acids long. CDR1 is SQVTM, CDR2 ANQGSEA, per germline. V was shortened by 3 bases and J by 1 base, with 9 bases between the two germline ends. The CDR3 loop is CSVEAVVNYGYTF. CDR3 DNA sequence: TGCAGCGTTGAGGCAGTGGTTAACTATGGCTACACCTTC.

This clonotype was detected many times. For the CDR3, the DNA is TGTGCCAGCAGTCGGGACTCCGCCGGGGAGCTGTTTTTT. Translating gives CASSRDSAGELFF. The chain uses TRBV27 and TRBJ2-2; a possible D gene is TRBD2 (6 bases). Germline V CDR1 and CDR2: MNHEY, SMNVEV (reference sequence). Trimming left V 5 bases short and J 6 bases short, with 10 bases between. The CDR3 sequence is 13 residues long.

This clonotype was detected only a few times. V and J are TRBV20-1 and TRBJ2-7, with 7 nucleotides matching TRBD1. V lost 3 bases and J lost 0; bases outside the gene matches: 14. This CDR3 contains 17 residues. Germline assignment: CDR1 DFQATT and CDR2 SNEGSKA (reference sequence). The CDR3 DNA follows: TGCAGTGCTAGGGGACAGAAAGGCCGCCATAGCTCCTACGAGCAGTACTTC. This translates into CSARGQKGRHSSYEQYF.

This clonotype was detected many times. J is TRBJ2-1 and V is TRBV6-5; 9 bases line up with TRBD1. This CDR3 has 14 residues. Germline lookup yields CDR1 MNHEY and CDR2 SVGAGI. Trimming removed 0 bases from V and 7 bases from J; junction bases left unmatched: 1. The CDR3 spells CASSYSGTGNEQFF. CDR3 bases: TGTGCCAGCAGTTACTCTGGGACAGGGAATGAGCAGTTCTTC.

In this sample, this clonotype turned up a few times. The gene calls are TRBV12-3 or TRBV12-4 and TRBJ2-1, with 15 bases identical to TRBD2. The CDR3 has 17 residues. J was trimmed by 10 bases and V by 6 bases; bases with no gene match: 13. CDR3 region: CASRSRRGTSGRYEQFF. CDR3 coding DNA: TGTGCCAGCAGATCCCGAAGGGGGACTAGCGGGAGGTACGAGCAGTTCTTC.

In its sample, this clonotype was seen many times. The rearrangement uses TRBV20-1 and TRBJ1-1, with D hard to call. Deletions cut 6 bases from V and 6 bases from J, with 11 bases between. The CDR3 has 11 residues. Germline CDR1 and CDR2: DFQATT and SNEGSKA (reference sequence). For the CDR3, the DNA is TGCAGTGCGGGCCGCCCTCCTGAAGCTTTCTTT. The encoded protein is CSAGRPPEAFF.

The rearrangement joins TRBV4-3 to TRBJ2-7; 10 nucleotides agree with TRBD1. Germline CDR1 is LGHNA and CDR2 is YSLEER. The CDR3 is made up of 15 amino acids. V trimming: 0 bases; J trimming: 3 bases; junction bases outside the gene matches: 2. CDR3 bases: TGCGCCAGCAGCCAAGATGACAGGGGGCTCTACGAGCAGTACTTC. Translating gives CASSQDDRGLYEQYF.

As regards this clonotype: A much bigger clone sits one base away, suggesting this may be a read error. The chain is built from TRBV24-1 and TRBJ2-1; 10 nucleotides line up with TRBD1. CDR3 length: 15 amino acids. The germline V gene has CDR1 KGHDR and CDR2 SFDVKD. The CDR3 region has the DNA TGTGCCACCAGTGATTTGGGGGACAGGGGCAATGAGCAGGTCTTC. Encoded protein: CATSDLGDRGNEQVF.

This chain uses TRBV28 with TRBJ2-5; weak D call: TRBD2 (5 bases). Germline V gives CDR1 MDHEN, CDR2 SYDVKM. V was trimmed by 8 bases and J by 5 bases, leaving 18 bases between them. The CDR3 runs 14 residues. CDR3 loop: CASANGLGGETQYF. The DNA of the CDR3 is TGTGCCAGCGCTAACGGACTCGGCGGGGAGACCCAGTACTTC.

This clonotype was seen ten or more times. This chain uses TRBV10-3 with TRBJ1-2; TRBD1 aligns across 8 bases. Trimming removed 3 bases from V and 4 bases from J; junction bases left unmatched: 7. Germline V lookup: CDR1 ENHRY, CDR2 SYGVKD. This CDR3 is built from 15 residues. This CDR3 reads CAISDSGGGSYGYTF. DNA for the CDR3: TGTGCCATCAGTGACTCAGGGGGCGGCAGCTATGGCTACACCTTC.

This clonotype appeared many times. J is TRBJ2-3 and V is TRBV3-1; D call uncertain. This CDR3 contains 13 residues. V was pared by 2 bases and J by 1 base, with 4 bases between. Germline assignment: CDR1 LGHDT and CDR2 YNNKEL (reference sequence). The CDR3 sequence is CASSQLGTDTQYF. The CDR3 DNA reads as TGTGCCAGCAGCCAACTAGGCACAGATACGCAGTATTTT.

This clonotype showed up many times. The rearrangement joins TRBV20-1 to TRBJ2-7, with TRBD2 as a possible D gene (6 bases). Trimming cost V 8 bases and J 0 bases, with 17 bases left between them. The CDR3 is made up of 14 amino acids. Looked up from germline, CDR1 is DFQATT and CDR2 is SNEGSKA (reference sequence). Written as DNA, the CDR3 is TGCAGTCTCCCGGGGACTTTGAGCTCCTACGAGCAGTACTTC. Translated, it gives CSLPGTLSSYEQYF.

This clonotype was observed at least ten times. The genes are TRBV9 and TRBJ2-1, with D tentatively TRBD2 (6 bases). The CDR3 totals 15 residues. Trimming cost V 0 bases and J 0 bases, with 7 bases left between them. From germline, CDR1 is SGDLS and CDR2 YYNGEE. CDR3 sequence (DNA): TGTGCCAGCAGCGTAGAGGAGGGCTCCTACAATGAGCAGTTCTTC. It encodes CASSVEEGSYNEQFF.

Turning to this clonotype: The conserved closing phenylalanine or tryptophan is absent in this CDR3, likely reflecting a read error. This chain joins TRBV10-3 and TRBJ1-2; 9 positions agree with TRBD1. This CDR3 is 14 amino acids long. The ends lost 7 bases at V and 7 bases at J; junction bases unmatched: 10. Germline V lookup: CDR1 ENHRY, CDR2 SYGVKD. CDR3 region: CAITPGQGLSGYTC. CDR3 coding DNA: TGTGCCATCACCCCGGGACAGGGTTTGAGTGGCTACACCTGC.

At least ten counts were recorded for this clonotype. The V gene is TRBV2, the J gene TRBJ2-1; D perhaps matches TRBD1 (6 bases). CDR1 is SNHLY, CDR2 FYNNEI, per germline. With 8 bases removed from V and 8 bases from J, the gap between germline ends came to 13 bases. This CDR3 has 12 amino acids. The CDR3 spells CASRGEGDEQFF. The DNA of the CDR3 is TGTGCCAGCCGGGGCGAGGGGGATGAGCAGTTCTTC.

In its sample, this clonotype was seen many times. The chain has TRBV12-3 or TRBV12-4 and TRBJ2-1; 13 positions match TRBD2. J lost 5 bases, V lost 8 bases, and 18 bases had no gene match. This CDR3 contains 19 residues. The CDR3: CASGPGQRTSGSKNNEQFF. In nucleotides, the CDR3 is TGTGCCAGCGGCCCGGGACAGAGGACTAGCGGGAGCAAAAACAATGAGCAGTTCTTC.

This clonotype appeared many times. The chain employs TRBV4-1 and TRBJ2-7; 9 bases agree with TRBD1. CDR1 and CDR2 from the germline V gene are MGHRA and YSYEKL. The CDR3 consists of 15 residues. Trimming cost V 3 bases and J 5 bases; bases outside gene matches: 8. CDR3 DNA sequence: TGCGCCAGCAGCCACTGGGGACAGGGAACCGACGAGCAGTACTTC. Residues: CASSHWGQGTDEQYF.

This clonotype was counted between two and nine times. The rearrangement links TRBV12-3 or TRBV12-4 to TRBJ2-1, with 8 bases aligning to TRBD2. Trimming took 1 base from V and 6 from J; bases not matched to a gene: 2. This CDR3 is 14 amino acids long. CDR3 nucleotide sequence: TGTGCCAGCAGTTTAGACGGGGGGGGCAATGAGCAGTTCTTC. This translates into CASSLDGGGNEQFF.

The sample holds a few counts of this clonotype. This chain uses TRBV29-1 with TRBJ2-7; D may be TRBD1 (6 bases). The V end was cut by 1 base, the J end by 5 bases, with 15 bases between. The CDR3 is made up of 14 amino acids. CDR1 is SQVTM, CDR2 ANQGSEA, per germline. The CDR3 nucleotides read TGCAGCGTTGAAGCCCAGGGGAGAAGCCACGAGCAGTACTTC. Translation: CSVEAQGRSHEQYF.